This passage covers 18 T cell receptor beta chains from one sample sequenced in a study of blood T cells in healthy people across ages. A second PCR of about 6 to 12 cycles used a sample-barcoded 5' primer and a J-beta primer mix. TCRdb re-called the 5' RACE reads with MiXCR, one entry per CDR3 protein. Here the sample spans 1.8 million or so distinct CDR3 sequences, around 42% being singletons. Material for sequencing was blood. Source of these receptors: a human donor in good health.

This chain links TRBV6-2 or TRBV6-3 with TRBJ2-5; D may be TRBD2 (6 bases). V was pared by 2 bases and J by 0 bases, with 16 bases between. The CDR3 runs 17 residues. Germline CDR1 reads MNHEY; CDR2 reads SVGEGT. The chain's CDR3 is CASSYSSESGDQETQYF. The CDR3 DNA is TGTGCCAGCAGTTACAGTTCGGAGTCGGGGGACCAAGAGACCCAGTACTTC.

V gene TRBV9 combines with J gene TRBJ2-2, with 10 bases lining up with TRBD2. V shed 4 bases, J shed 5 bases, and the junction held 8 bases outside the gene matches. Germline V gene sequence: CDR1 SGDLS, CDR2 YYNGEE. The CDR3 runs 16 residues. The CDR3, as DNA: TGTGCCAGCAGCCAAAGCGGGGGGGCTACTACCGGGGAGCTGTTTTTT. This codes for CASSQSGGATTGELFF.

The V and J genes are TRBV29-1 and TRBJ1-1; D remains unclear. CDR3 size: 14 residues. V was clipped by 4 bases and J by 1 base, with 13 bases between them. CDR1 is SQVTM, CDR2 ANQGSEA, per germline. The CDR3 coding sequence is TGCAGCGTTGCCTATCATGGCCGGAACACTGAAGCTTTCTTT. Translated: CSVAYHGRNTEAFF.

The chain employs TRBV30 and TRBJ2-1; D gene unclear. The length of the CDR3 is 12 residues. V lost 0 bases and J lost 10, with 10 bases in between. The V gene's germline CDR1 is GTSNPN and CDR2 SVGIG (reference sequence). The CDR3 here is CAWSVLPPEQFF. CDR3 DNA sequence: TGTGCCTGGAGTGTACTGCCCCCCGAGCAGTTCTTC. Drawing the rest from reference TRBV30 and TRBJ2-1, the complete variable domain is SQTIHQWPATLVQPVGSPLSLECTVEGTSNPNLYWYRQAAGRGLQLLFYSVGIGQISSEVPQNLSASRPQDRQFILSSKKLLLSDSGFYLCAWSVLPPEQFFGPGTRLTVL.

This clonotype was seen a few times. This chain joins TRBV20-1 and TRBJ2-3; TRBD1 might be the D (6 bases). Germline-derived CDR1 and CDR2 are DFQATT and SNEGSKA (reference sequence). V lost 5 bases and J lost 7, with 10 bases in between. CDR3 size: 11 residues. CDR3 sequence: CSASRDNTQYF. The CDR3 DNA reads as TGCAGTGCTTCCCGGGACAATACGCAGTATTTT.

V and J are TRBV29-1 and TRBJ2-2; the D is unclear. Germline values: CDR1 SQVTM, CDR2 ANQGSEA. This CDR3 comprises 14 residues. With 5 bases removed from V and 0 bases from J, the gap between germline ends came to 10 bases. The CDR3 here is CSVISRANTGELFF. DNA of the CDR3: TGCAGCGTTATTTCCAGAGCGAACACCGGGGAGCTGTTTTTT.

The chain links TRBV7-2 to TRBJ1-1; the match to TRBD1 covers 8 bases. V shed 7 bases, J shed 4 bases, and the junction held 8 bases outside the gene matches. This CDR3 contains 14 residues. CDR1 is SGHTA and CDR2 is FQGNSA in the germline V gene. DNA for the CDR3: TGTGCCAGCACCACAAACAGGGGGAGCACTGAAGCTTTCTTT. It specifies CASTTNRGSTEAFF.

The chain links TRBV7-2 to TRBJ1-1; unclear D gene. Germline V gives CDR1 SGHTA, CDR2 FQGNSA. The CDR3 totals 15 residues. The ends were cut back, 0 bases at V and 10 bases at J, with 18 bases in the middle. The CDR3, as DNA: TGTGCCAGCAGCTTAGCACCAGTGTTTAGGGTAAGAGCTTTCTTT. Translating it yields CASSLAPVFRVRAFF.

V gene TRBV6-1 combines with J gene TRBJ1-5, with D possibly TRBD1 on 6 matching bases. The CDR3 has 18 residues. Germline V gene data show CDR1 as MNHNS and CDR2 as SASEGT. Deletions cut 8 bases from V and 6 bases from J, with 29 bases between. CDR3 bases: TGTGCCAGCGCTTTCAGGGGTAGTGGGTTTGGTTCGGCTCAGCCCCAGCATTTT. Protein sequence: CASAFRGSGFGSAQPQHF.

This chain connects TRBV7-3 to TRBJ2-6; D might be TRBD1 (5 bases). CDR1 and CDR2 from the germline V gene are SGHTA and FQGTGA. The CDR3 is 17 residues long. The V end lost 3 bases, the J end lost 1 base, and 13 bases lay between the germline ends. CDR3 in DNA: TGTGCCAGCAGCTTCGGGTCAGGGCGATCTGGGGCCAACGTCCTGACTTTC. Translated: CASSFGSGRSGANVLTF.

The sample holds a few counts of this clonotype. V gene TRBV10-3 combines with J gene TRBJ2-5; TRBD2 aligns across 9 bases. The germline gives CDR1 ENHRY, CDR2 SYGVKD. The CDR3 sequence is 15 residues long. V was clipped by 5 bases and J by 4 bases; unmatched bases: 8. CDR3 in amino acids: CAISSRGGAGETQYF. CDR3 DNA: TGTGCCATCAGTTCCCGCGGGGGGGCGGGAGAGACCCAGTACTTC.

This clonotype appeared a few times. The CDR3 DNA reads as TGCGCCAGCAGCCAAGTATTTGAGACTGAAGCTTTCTTT. This codes for CASSQVFETEAFF. The rearrangement links TRBV4-3 to TRBJ1-1; D is uncertain. V shed 1 base and J shed 5 bases, with 8 bases lying between them. The germline V gene encodes CDR1 LGHNA and CDR2 YSLEER. This CDR3 is built from 13 residues.

This chain joins TRBV9 and TRBJ2-5; D uncertain. The J call may be wrong; the DNA end is better matched by TRBJ2-7. The CDR3 loop spans 16 amino acids. CDR1 SGDLS and CDR2 YYNGEE come from the germline V gene. CDR3 DNA sequence: TGTGCCAGCAGCGTAACCCCTTTTGGCGCCGGCTACGAGCAGTACTTC. It is translated as CASSVTPFGAGYEQYF.

The chain combines TRBV5-1 with TRBJ2-7; D unclear. Looked up from germline, CDR1 is SGHRS and CDR2 is YFSETQ. Trimming removed 2 bases at V and 8 bases at J, with 17 bases between. The CDR3 is 14 amino acids. CDR3 loop: CASSFPDAYEQQYF. In nucleotides, the CDR3 is TGCGCCAGCAGCTTCCCGGACGCATACGAGCAGCAGTACTTC.

The genes are TRBV7-2 and TRBJ1-3; the D gene is possibly TRBD1 (6 bases). This CDR3 has 13 amino acids. Germline V gene data show CDR1 as SGHTA and CDR2 as FQGNSA. V was shortened by 11 bases and J by 1 base, with 12 bases between the two germline ends. This CDR3 is CASRGKSGNTIYF. CDR3 nucleotides: TGTGCCTCCAGGGGAAAATCTGGAAACACCATATATTTT.

The V and J genes are TRBV5-5 and TRBJ1-2; D is undetermined. Germline V gene sequence: CDR1 SGHKS, CDR2 YYEKEE (reference sequence). This CDR3 has 14 residues. Trimming removed 4 bases at V and 1 base at J, with 11 bases between. The CDR3, as DNA: TGTGCCAGCAGCCATGTGGCAGATAACTATGGCTACACCTTC. This gives the protein CASSHVADNYGYTF.

The V and J genes are TRBV18 and TRBJ2-1, with TRBD1 identical over 7 bases. Germline CDR1 reads KGHSH; CDR2 reads LQKENI. This CDR3 is built from 16 residues. The V segment lost 0 bases and the J segment 0 bases; nucleotides outside the gene matches: 2. DNA for the CDR3: TGTGCCAGCTCACCACCCGGGACAGTCTCCTACAATGAGCAGTTCTTC. Its translation: CASSPPGTVSYNEQFF. The variable domain in full, with the rest retrieved from reference TRBV18 and TRBJ2-1, is NAGVMQNPRHLVRRRGQEARLRCSPMKGHSHVYWYRQLPEEGLKFMVYLQKENIIDESGMPKERFSAEFPKEGPSILRIQQVVRGDSAAYFCASSPPGTVSYNEQFFGPGTRLTVL.

Concerning this clonotype: One junction end disagrees with the germline gene, perhaps due to a read error. The chain links TRBV29-1 to TRBJ2-5, with 12 nucleotides matching TRBD2. The CDR3 has 16 amino acids. CDR1 is SQVTM, CDR2 ANQGSEA, per germline. In DNA, the CDR3 is TGCAGCGTTGGACGCCGCCTAGCGGGGGGGAAAGAGGCCCAGTACTTC. It specifies CSVGRRLAGGKEAQYF.